Included here is one T cell receptor beta chain sequence, with context. These data are taken from a study of shared clonotypes between healthy human individuals. Study background: There were three CD4 naive, three CD4 memory, two CD8 naive and one CD8 memory plates per donor.

The germline gives CDR1 DFQATT, CDR2 SNEGSKA (reference sequence). V was cut by 8 bases and J by 4 bases, with 5 bases left in between. The CDR3 extends over 9 amino acids. TCRdb's table, derived via immunoSEQ multiplex PCR, lists solely in-frame clones and lacks some. The profile covers fewer than 2.5 million clones, with 90% to 95% appearing a single time and around 0.37% taken by the ten largest. The rearrangement joins TRBV20-1 to TRBJ1-1, with no clear D. The TCR was taken from a man between 18 and 35 years old in good health. Some clones in this sample may be carry-over from other donors' samples. Sequencing input: naive CD4+ T cells from PBMCs. As to subset: CD45RA+ positively selected. This CDR3 reads CSPGTEAFF. The CDR3 bases are TGCAGTCCCGGCACTGAAGCTTTCTTT.